These 15 T cell receptor beta chains came from one sample sequenced in a study of T cells in Graves' hyperthyroidism and ophthalmopathy. RNA transcripts were the template for amplifying TCR beta CDR3 regions. First-round RT-PCR targeting the TCR CDR3 was performed with the HTBI primer set. TCRdb called the multiplex PCR reads again in MiXCR, with one record for every CDR3 protein. The sample records about 250,000 distinct CDR3 sequences, approximately 21% being singletons. The sample consisted of blood. Every receptor here comes from a man between 25 and 39 years old with Graves' ophthalmopathy.

The J gene is TRBJ2-7, the V gene TRBV7-3; D gene unclear. V lost 2 bases and J lost 0, with 8 bases in between. The germline gives CDR1 SGHTA, CDR2 FQGTGA. The CDR3 has 14 residues. CDR3 residues: CASSLVSTSYEQYF. In nucleotides, the CDR3 is TGTGCCAGCAGCTTAGTTTCGACCTCCTACGAGCAGTACTTC.

This clonotype was counted at least ten times. The chain's CDR3 is CASSGRLAGPDEQYF. The CDR3, as DNA: TGTGCCAGCAGTGGGAGACTAGCGGGACCTGACGAGCAGTACTTC. The chain joins TRBV2 to TRBJ2-7; 11 nucleotides match TRBD2. After removal of 4 bases from V and 5 bases from J, the junction contained 7 bases not matched to a gene. The CDR3 spans 15 residues. The germline CDR1 and CDR2 sequences are SNHLY and FYNNEI. The full variable domain, rest sourced from reference TRBV2 and TRBJ2-7, is EPEVTQTPSHQVTQMGQEVILRCVPISNHLYFYWYRQILGQKVEFLVSFYNNEISEKSEIFDDQFSVERPDGSNFTLKIRSTKLEDSAMYFCASSGRLAGPDEQYFGPGTRLTVT.

This clonotype has a count of ten or more. This chain joins TRBV28 and TRBJ1-2, with 9 bases identical to TRBD1. Germline V gene sequence: CDR1 MDHEN, CDR2 SYDVKM. The CDR3 runs 17 residues. The trim removed 3 bases at V and 4 bases at J, leaving 12 bases unmatched. The chain's CDR3 is CASSFFSLRDRVYGYTF. CDR3 in DNA: TGTGCCAGCAGTTTTTTCTCCCTCCGGGACAGGGTCTATGGCTACACCTTC.

This clonotype came up many times. The chain has TRBV7-3 and TRBJ2-3; maybe TRBD2 (6 bases). The CDR3 covers 14 residues. Germline loops: CDR1 SGHTA, CDR2 FQGTGA. V was trimmed by 5 bases and J by 2 bases, leaving 11 bases between them. This CDR3 is CASSPGGPTDTQYF. The DNA for the CDR3 is TGTGCCAGCAGCCCAGGAGGGCCCACAGATACGCAGTATTTT. Full variable domain (rest looked up from reference TRBV7-3 and TRBJ2-3): GAGVSQTPSNKVTEKGKYVELRCDPISGHTALYWYRQSLGQGPEFLIYFQGTGAADDSGLPNDRFFAVRPEGSVSTLKIQRTERGDSAVYLCASSPGGPTDTQYFGPGTRLTVL.

This clonotype has just one count. This chain joins TRBV6-2 or TRBV6-3 and TRBJ2-1, with D perhaps TRBD2 (6 bases). V shed 7 bases and J shed 7 bases, with 14 bases lying between them. This CDR3 is 13 amino acids long. Per germline, CDR1 MNHEY and CDR2 SVGEGT. The CDR3 reads CASTAREENEQFF. The CDR3, as DNA: TGTGCCAGCACAGCGAGGGAGGAAAATGAGCAGTTCTTC.

V gene TRBV24-1 combines with J gene TRBJ2-7, with D unclear. V shed 3 bases and J shed 2 bases, with 4 bases lying between them. The germline CDR1 and CDR2 sequences are KGHDR and SFDVKD. The CDR3 runs 12 residues. This CDR3 is CATSDATYEQYF. CDR3 coding DNA: TGTGCCACCAGTGATGCGACCTACGAGCAGTACTTC.

This chain joins TRBV6-2 or TRBV6-3 and TRBJ1-1, with D unclear. CDR3 length: 15 amino acids. Trimming pared 4 bases from V and 0 bases from J, leaving 12 bases between. In germline, CDR1 is MNHEY, CDR2 SVGEGT. The CDR3 protein is CASSLPRNMNTEAFF. The CDR3 DNA sequence: TGTGCCAGCAGTTTACCCAGGAACATGAACACTGAAGCTTTCTTT.

The chain is built from TRBV15 and TRBJ2-7, with D maybe TRBD2 (6 bases). The CDR3 runs to 14 residues. Trimming removed 8 bases from V and 0 bases from J, with 14 bases in between. Germline loops: CDR1 LNHNV, CDR2 YYDKDF (reference sequence). CDR3 in amino acids: CATRLLGSSYEQYF. Written as DNA, the CDR3 is TGTGCCACCCGGTTACTCGGGAGCTCCTACGAGCAGTACTTC.

This clonotype was counted many times. This rearrangement joins TRBV28 to TRBJ2-3; TRBD2 agrees at 9 bases. V dropped 6 bases and J dropped 11; count of bases not matched to a gene: 6. This CDR3 has 12 amino acids. CDR1 MDHEN and CDR2 SYDVKM come from the germline V gene. The CDR3 here is CASRVPSGEQYF. For the CDR3, the DNA is TGTGCCAGCAGAGTTCCTAGCGGGGAGCAGTATTTT. The whole variable domain, filled in from reference TRBV28 and TRBJ2-3, reads DVKVTQSSRYLVKRTGEKVFLECVQDMDHENMFWYRQDPGLGLRLIYFSYDVKMKEKGDIPEGYSVSREKKERFSLILESASTNQTSMYLCASRVPSGEQYFGPGTRLTVL.

This chain joins TRBV3-1 and TRBJ1-3; 10 nucleotides match TRBD1. V shed 8 bases, J shed 3 bases, and the junction held 1 base outside the gene matches. Germline V gives CDR1 LGHDT, CDR2 YNNKEL (reference sequence). The CDR3 runs 13 residues. The CDR3 DNA is TGTGCCAGCGGGACAGGGGTTGGAAACACCATATATTTT. As protein: CASGTGVGNTIYF.

The rearrangement links TRBV6-5 to TRBJ1-2, with D perhaps TRBD1 (5 bases). The ends were cut back, 2 bases at V and 6 bases at J, with 13 bases in the middle. Germline CDR1 reads MNHEY; CDR2 reads SVGAGI. The CDR3 spans 14 residues. CDR3 sequence (DNA): TGTGCCAGCAGTTACGCCACCGGGACCGATGGCTACACCTTC. Amino acid sequence: CASSYATGTDGYTF.

This clonotype was detected ten times or more. V and J are TRBV11-2 and TRBJ2-1, with 11 bases that match TRBD2. The CDR3 spans 15 residues. Germline lookup yields CDR1 SGHAT and CDR2 FQNNGV. J gave up 9 bases and V 4 bases, and 8 bases lay outside the gene matches. CDR3 protein: CASSSTSGNAAEQFF. The CDR3 coding sequence is TGTGCCAGCAGCTCGACTAGCGGGAATGCCGCTGAGCAGTTCTTC.

This clonotype came up a few times. The chain is built from TRBV28 and TRBJ2-2, with D perhaps TRBD2 (5 bases). The germline V gene has CDR1 MDHEN and CDR2 SYDVKM. The CDR3 has 13 residues. The V and J ends lost 7 bases and 6 bases respectively, with 12 bases between them. CDR3 sequence reads: CASTDGGPGELFF. The CDR3 nucleotides are TGTGCCAGCACCGACGGCGGGCCCGGGGAGCTGTTTTTT.

The chain has TRBV3-1 and TRBJ2-5; 13 nucleotides agree with TRBD2. Losses at the gene ends were 8 bases for V and 1 base for J; bases not matched to a gene: 7. This CDR3 is built from 16 residues. The germline V gene has CDR1 LGHDT and CDR2 YNNKEL (reference sequence). CDR3 sequence: CASRRLAGGFQETQYF. CDR3 coding DNA: TGTGCCAGCCGCCGACTAGCGGGAGGCTTCCAAGAGACCCAGTACTTC.

The chain is built from TRBV27 and TRBJ1-4; maybe TRBD1 (5 bases). The CDR3 runs to 14 residues. V was clipped by 1 base and J by 8 bases, with 11 bases between them. Germline assignment: CDR1 MNHEY and CDR2 SMNVEV (reference sequence). CDR3 amino acids: CASSLLGAGEKLFF. DNA for the CDR3: TGTGCCAGCAGTTTATTAGGGGCAGGGGAAAAACTGTTTTTT.